This T cell receptor beta chain was sequenced for a study of blood T cell repertoires in COVID-19 (dated by TCRdb to the early 2020s). As for the study more broadly: Samples covering the acute and convalescent phases of COVID-19 were provided by collaborators in the United States, Italy and Spain. The material from the prospective study consisted of cDNA or gDNA derived from T cells, B-cell-depleted T cells, or PBMCs. Deeply sampled blood TCRbeta repertoires from subjects exposed to, actively infected with, or recovered from COVID-19 were included in the dataset. The repertoires were made available in a free public database intended to serve as a resource for research on the immune response to SARS-CoV-2. Samples came from the ongoing ImmuneRACE study (first 160 participants) plus 1,254 subjects from 6 global collaborators. The sample metadata nearly always contained a de-identified subject ID, COVID-19 status, age in years and sex. Where HLA class I and class II types were available, the types were taken from metadata supplied by the sample provider, not from assay-based typing. The investigation overall reported the following: The quantity of clinical and demographic metadata differed by source and by participant and was supplied without curation.

The V and J ends are trimmed by 4 bases and 4 bases, leaving 19 bases between them. For CDR1 and CDR2, the germline V gene (reference sequence) lists MNHEY and SMNVEV. Its CDR3 holds 16 amino acids, cysteine through phenylalanine. Left in the record is the CDR3 DNA by itself, 48 bases read in frame from the first base. The immunoSEQ Assay, a bias-controlled multiplex PCR, was used to amplify TCRbeta CDR3 regions from genomic DNA. Regarding the original processing steps: The number of nucleated cells in each sample was estimated from the amplification of reference gene primers within the assay. To quantify the absolute abundance of each unique TCRbeta CDR3 rearrangement, sequence reads were collapsed and filtered. For each sample, productive Simpson clonality was calculated by taking the square root of Simpson's diversity index across productive rearrangements. Not all clones reach the TCRdb copy of this immuneACCESS table, which keeps in-frame sequences only. Checked studies attribute under half of the gap to unresolved V genes and leave the rest unexplained. The D gene and trimming were derived from the DNA, and the V and J assignments and clone size from that table. Counted in this sample were 250,000 to 300,000 clones; nearly 90% of them appeared once. The ten largest clones add up to under 2.5% of the sample.

As for this clone: What this receptor recognizes is not known. No quality values exist for individual bases; no much larger clone is one base distant.

One collaborating source in Seattle enrolled patients while the patients were actively infected and followed the patients over time throughout the course of disease. Whole blood was collected in K2EDTA tubes by collaborating institutions according to the institutions' own protocols. For TCRbeta analysis, collaborators shipped samples as frozen whole blood, isolated PBMCs, or DNA extracted from either of those sample types. The TCR comes from a woman in her sixties with COVID-19, enrolled during active disease. The sample consisted of peripheral blood. The chain joins TRBV27 to TRBJ1-1; the best D guess is TRBD1, with 5 bases matching. The nucleotide sequence is given as TGTGCCAGCAGTTCCCCCACGTGGGGGGTGGGCACTGAAGCTTTCTTT. This is translated as CASSSPTWGVGTEAFF.